Listed below are T cell receptor beta chains from one sample, sequenced in a study of PD-L1 blockade in urothelial cancer. Measured with immunoSEQ multiplex PCR; TCRdb has only the in-frame clones, and not every one. The sample holds some 67,000 clones, roughly nine tenths seen once. The sample here was PBMCs, taken around atezolizumab (anti-PD-L1) treatment. These receptors were collected from a man between 60 and 70 years old with urothelial cancer. CDR3s leave out the opening cysteine and the closing phenylalanine or tryptophan. Size values are once, few and many counts, or a class for expanded clones, and some rows have none.

clone size	V gene	J gene	CDR3 protein
.	TRBV5-1	TRBJ2-3	ASSLVSGGGTDTQY
.	TRBV15	TRBJ1-3	ATSRDRQGSGNTIY
.	TRBV6-1	TRBJ1-2	ASSEAMGQGAGGYT
.	TRBV11-2	TRBJ2-5	ASSPSSGGVETQY
.	TRBV14	TRBJ2-1	ASSQGAWNNEQF
.	TRBV27	TRBJ1-1	ASRTGNTEAF
.	TRBV5-8	TRBJ1-2	ASSFARGLIYGYT
.	TRBV6-5	TRBJ2-7	ASSWDRGYEQY
once	TRBV19	TRBJ2-2	ASRHTGGYVTGELF
few	TRBV30	TRBJ1-1	AWTYTNTEAF
.	TRBV14	TRBJ1-1	ASSQAVTGYGAF
once	TRBV18	TRBJ2-6	ASSPAPAGGANVLT
.	TRBV5-1	TRBJ2-1	ASSTRLGGFYNEQF
.	TRBV6-5	TRBJ2-7	ASSSNTGNEQY
.	TRBV6-6	TRBJ2-7	ASSYLGGGEQY
.	TRBV9	TRBJ1-3	ASGSVNAGNTIY
.	TRBV5-1	TRBJ2-3	ASRSGGTSTDTQY
once	TRBV7-2	TRBJ1-1	ASSLVVAVGTEAF
.	TRBV18	TRBJ1-1	ASSPSEFQGTEAF
.	TRBV10-1	TRBJ2-3	AAGSTDTQY
.	TRBV27	TRBJ1-1	ASSLGRKNTEAF
.	TRBV4-3	TRBJ2-7	ASSRETGGGNEQY
.	TRBV27	TRBJ2-3	ASSLREGRADTQY
.	TRBV30	TRBJ1-2	AWSIQGFSGYT
.	TRBV14	TRBJ2-7	ASSRSGSYEQY
.	TRBV9	TRBJ2-2	ASSVVQAGELF
.	TRBV6-5	TRBJ1-5	ASSYSGQGNQPQH
.	TRBV30	TRBJ2-1	ASRPGTAYNEQF
.	TRBV6-5	TRBJ1-1	ASSYSSRDTEAF
.	TRBV30	TRBJ1-6	AWRTGTGVGSPLH
.	TRBV18	TRBJ2-3	ASSPYTDTQY
.	TRBV7-9	TRBJ1-2	ASSSSGGIDYGYT
.	TRBV7-6	TRBJ2-3	ASSLWASTDTQY
.	TRBV4-3	TRBJ2-3	ASSQGLTRTDTQY
once	TRBV7-2	TRBJ2-1	ASSSYRGMVQF
.	TRBV6-6	TRBJ1-5	ASSFRGHQPQH
.	TRBV7-9	TRBJ2-7	ASSWANRVNEQY
.	TRBV4-2	TRBJ1-1	ASSQAGQTKIPF
.	TRBV6-5	TRBJ2-3	ASSFGGAHTDTQY
.	TRBV6-1	TRBJ2-1	ASKLAGHNEQF
once	TRBV6-1	TRBJ1-5	ASRGGDQPQH
.	TRBV6-5	TRBJ1-6	ASRFQGAGSPLH
.	TRBV25-1	TRBJ1-1	ATHGTTRNTEAF
.	TRBV7-8	TRBJ2-1	ASSSIWRGQNPNEQF
.	TRBV18	TRBJ2-3	ASSSTGSESDTQY
.	TRBV19	TRBJ2-1	ASSIWASDNEQF
.	TRBV2	TRBJ2-3	ASSPGQGASTDTQY
.	TRBV28	TRBJ2-1	ASSPRGAYNEQF
few	TRBV28	TRBJ2-7	ASSLVELKLAGTYEQY
.	TRBV6-1	TRBJ2-5	ASSEVGGWQETQY
.	TRBV19	TRBJ2-6	ASSDGTAGANVLT
.	TRBV2	TRBJ2-3	ASSTRAGRRSDTQY
.	TRBV7-2	TRBJ1-4	ASSSNRQGAEKLF
.	TRBV11-3	TRBJ2-1	ASSLGDRMSSYNEQF
.	TRBV5-1	TRBJ2-5	ASSSTGGALGRAQKTQY
.	TRBV29-1	TRBJ1-2	SVGLGANYGYT
.	TRBV7-2	TRBJ2-7	ASSHSGGNEQY
.	TRBV6-1	TRBJ2-3	ASGYRETDTQY
.	TRBV7-2	TRBJ1-2	ASSLATGQGVYGYT
.	TRBV2	TRBJ2-3	ASSGTSGADTQY